A single sample gave rise to the 30 T cell receptor beta chains below, sequenced in a study of blood T cell repertoires in COVID-19. The data were produced by immunoSEQ multiplex PCR, yet TCRdb's version contains in-frame clones alone and is incomplete. The sample has under 400,000 clones; 80% to 90% are singletons. Sequenced input: PBMCs or T cells enriched from blood (not recorded which). These receptors were obtained from a middle-aged woman with acute COVID-19.

This rearrangement joins TRBV27 to TRBJ2-1, with 8 nucleotides matching TRBD1. In germline, CDR1 is MNHEY, CDR2 SMNVEV (reference sequence). The CDR3 is 15 residues long. After removal of 6 bases from V and 4 bases from J, the junction contained 8 bases not matched to a gene. CDR3 coding DNA: TGTGCCAGCAGGCACGGACAGGGTAATTACAATGAGCAGTTCTTC. This encodes CASRHGQGNYNEQFF.

The CDR3 DNA reads TGCGAAATCGAGACTTTCCCTCGCCCAGCTTTCTTT. Its protein product is CEIETFPRPAFF. This chain joins TRBV21-1 and TRBJ1-1. TRBV21-1 is designated a pseudogene. The CDR3 spans 12 residues.

This chain joins TRBV19 and TRBJ2-2, with 9 positions matching TRBD2. The CDR3 spans 15 residues. Germline assignment: CDR1 LNHDA and CDR2 SQIVND (reference sequence). The V segment lost 6 bases and the J segment 2 bases; nucleotides outside the gene matches: 4. The CDR3 loop is CASRSGGHNTGELFF. Here the CDR3 DNA reads TGTGCCAGTAGGAGCGGGGGGCACAACACCGGGGAGCTGTTTTTT.

The J gene is TRBJ2-7, the V gene TRBV27; 10 bases are shared with TRBD2. Trimming took 0 bases from V and 5 from J; bases not matched to a gene: 7. Germline lookup yields CDR1 MNHEY and CDR2 SMNVEV (reference sequence). The CDR3 is 16 residues long. CDR3: CASSLSRLAGVDEQYF. For the CDR3, the DNA is TGTGCCAGCAGTTTATCGCGCCTAGCGGGAGTCGACGAGCAGTACTTC.

CDR3 coding DNA: TGTGCCAGCAGTGCGGGACAGGATCAGCCCCAGCATTTT. Its translation: CASSAGQDQPQHF. The V and J genes are TRBV2 and TRBJ1-5; TRBD1 matches 8 bases. The CDR3 loop spans 13 amino acids. CDR1 and CDR2 (germline): SNHLY, FYNNEI. V lost 4 bases, J lost 5 bases, and 1 base stayed unmatched.

The V call is TRBV19, the J call TRBJ1-2; tentative D call: TRBD1 (5 bases). Germline values: CDR1 LNHDA, CDR2 SQIVND (reference sequence). Trimming shortened V by 3 bases and J by 0 bases, and 8 bases separated the two germline ends. The CDR3 extends over 14 amino acids. The CDR3 reads CASSIGGANYGYTF. DNA for the CDR3: TGTGCCAGTAGTATCGGGGGAGCTAACTATGGCTACACCTTC.

This rearrangement joins TRBV9 to TRBJ2-7, with D possibly being TRBD1 (5 bases). V shed 5 bases and J shed 2 bases, with 17 bases lying between them. This CDR3 comprises 15 residues. Germline CDR1 SGDLS, CDR2 YYNGEE. CDR3 residues: CASRPGLGVPYEQYF. The CDR3 DNA follows: TGTGCCAGCAGACCAGGCCTAGGGGTCCCCTACGAGCAGTACTTC.

The chain is built from TRBV7-2 and TRBJ1-5, with 7 nucleotides matching TRBD1. CDR1 SGHTA and CDR2 FQGNSA come from the germline V gene. The CDR3 covers 15 residues. Trimming at V came to 10 bases and at J to 7 bases, leaving 16 bases not matched to a gene. CDR3: CATSRQGRIGQPQHF. CDR3 in DNA: TGTGCCACCTCTCGACAGGGAAGGATCGGGCAGCCCCAGCATTTT. The full variable domain, its missing parts supplied by reference TRBV7-2 and TRBJ1-5, is GAGVSQSPSNKVTEKGKDVELRCDPISGHTALYWYRQSLGQGLEFLIYFQGNSAPDKSGLPSDRFSAERTGGSVSTLTIQRTQQEDSAVYLCATSRQGRIGQPQHFGDGTRLSIL.

The DNA for the CDR3 is TGCGCCAGCAGCTCCACCGGGACAGCTAACTATGGCTACACCTTC. It is translated as CASSSTGTANYGYTF. The rearrangement uses TRBV5-1 and TRBJ1-2, with 7 bases matching TRBD1. CDR1 is SGHRS and CDR2 is YFSETQ in the germline V gene. Trimming took 3 bases from V and 0 from J; bases not matched to a gene: 5. The CDR3 runs 15 residues. Variable domain in full (rest from reference TRBV5-1 and TRBJ1-2): KAGVTQTPRYLIKTRGQQVTLSCSPISGHRSVSWYQQTPGQGLQFLFEYFSETQRNKGNFPGRFSGRQFSNSRSEMNVSTLELGDSALYLCASSSTGTANYGYTFGSGTRLTVV.

The chain carries TRBV19 and TRBJ1-5; unclear D gene. Germline V gives CDR1 LNHDA, CDR2 SQIVND (reference sequence). The CDR3 spans 14 residues. V was shortened by 5 bases and J by 7 bases, with 15 bases between the two germline ends. CDR3 coding DNA: TGTGCCAGTAGTGACATAAAGGTCGACCAGCCCCAGCATTTT. It translates to CASSDIKVDQPQHF.

The chain carries TRBV7-2 and TRBJ2-5; TRBD1 is a possible D gene (6 bases). The CDR3 consists of 13 residues. Trimming cost V 6 bases and J 5 bases, with 13 bases left between them. CDR1 SGHTA and CDR2 FQGNSA come from the germline V gene. DNA for the CDR3: TGTGCCAGCAGGTACCCAGGGGTGGAGACCCAGTACTTC. This gives the protein CASRYPGVETQYF.

The J gene is TRBJ1-2, the V gene TRBV7-2; 7 bases fit TRBD1. Per the germline V gene, CDR1 is SGHTA and CDR2 is FQGNSA. J gave up 5 bases and V 1 base, and 4 bases lay outside the gene matches. The CDR3 totals 14 residues. Here the CDR3 reads CASSLEGQPYGYTF. In DNA, the CDR3 is TGTGCCAGCAGCTTAGAGGGACAGCCATATGGCTACACCTTC.

This clone was seen only once. This chain connects TRBV7-8 to TRBJ1-2; the D gene is possibly TRBD1 (6 bases). This CDR3 contains 13 residues. The ends were cut back, 5 bases at V and 8 bases at J, with 15 bases in the middle. Germline V gene sequence: CDR1 SGHVS, CDR2 FQNEAQ. The CDR3 region has the DNA TGTGCCAGCAGCCCCGCCTACAGGGACGGCTACACCTTC. Encoded protein: CASSPAYRDGYTF.

The table lists this clone with a count of one. V and J are TRBV29-1 and TRBJ2-2, with 11 positions matching TRBD2. The trim removed 7 bases at V and 0 bases at J, leaving 1 base unmatched. Germline values: CDR1 SQVTM, CDR2 ANQGSEA. This CDR3 has 14 amino acids. The CDR3 loop reads CSAGLAANTGELFF. The CDR3 DNA sequence: TGCAGCGCGGGACTAGCGGCGAACACCGGGGAGCTGTTTTTT.

V usage is TRBV7-2 and J usage is TRBJ2-7; D perhaps matches TRBD1 (5 bases). This CDR3 is 13 amino acids long. Germline V lookup: CDR1 SGHTA, CDR2 FQGNSA. Trimming removed 5 bases at V and 2 bases at J, with 10 bases between. CDR3 nucleotides: TGTGCCAGCAGCCGTGACAGTGCCTACGAGCAGTACTTC. The encoded protein is CASSRDSAYEQYF.

This chain joins TRBV19 and TRBJ2-2; perhaps TRBD1 as D (6 bases). There are 15 residues in the CDR3. CDR1 is LNHDA and CDR2 is SQIVND in the germline V gene (reference sequence). Here the CDR3 DNA reads TGTGCTACTCACCGGGCAGGGGTGGACACCGGGGAGCTGTTTTTT. Its protein is CATHRAGVDTGELFF.

J is TRBJ1-2 and V is TRBV18, with 9 bases lining up with TRBD1. Germline CDR1 and CDR2: KGHSH and LQKENI. CDR3 length: 14 amino acids. Unmatched junction bases numbered 6, after V lost 3 bases and J lost 7 bases. CDR3 in amino acids: CASSPGQGMSGYTF. The DNA of the CDR3 is TGTGCCAGCTCACCGGGACAGGGCATGAGTGGCTACACCTTC.

The chain carries TRBV7-2 and TRBJ2-7; D unresolved. The CDR3 totals 14 residues. The germline V gene encodes CDR1 SGHTA and CDR2 FQGNSA. Deletions cut 4 bases from V and 1 base from J, with 11 bases between. The CDR3 DNA is TGTGCCAGCAGCTCCGGGTCCACTTCCTACGAGCAGTACTTC. Residues: CASSSGSTSYEQYF.

J is TRBJ1-4 and V is TRBV6-5, with 10 bases matching TRBD1. Looked up from germline, CDR1 is MNHEY and CDR2 is SVGAGI. The V and J ends lost 6 bases and 7 bases, in that order; junction bases with no gene match: 2. The CDR3 contains 13 residues. As DNA, the CDR3 is TGTGCCAGCAGGCGGACAGGGGGTGAAAAACTGTTTTTT. As protein: CASRRTGGEKLFF.

This clone was observed a few times. The chain has TRBV3-1 (or the pseudogene TRBV3-2) and TRBJ1-6; 7 nucleotides align to TRBD1. This CDR3 region has 15 residues. Germline loops: CDR1 LGHDT, CDR2 YNNKEL (reference sequence). Losses at the gene ends were 2 bases for V and 7 bases for J; bases not matched to a gene: 5. The CDR3 protein is CASSQIARGNSPLHF. The CDR3 coding sequence is TGTGCCAGCAGCCAAATCGCCAGGGGGAATTCACCCCTCCACTTT.

This clone has only one observation. V is TRBV9 and J is TRBJ2-1; D not certain. This CDR3 has 15 amino acids. The V end was cut by 4 bases, the J end by 0 bases, with 11 bases between. CDR1 is SGDLS, CDR2 YYNGEE, per germline. CDR3 sequence: CASSPQQSSYNEQFF. The CDR3 DNA follows: TGTGCCAGCAGCCCCCAACAAAGCTCCTACAATGAGCAGTTCTTC. Full variable domain (outside the CDR3, taken from reference TRBV9 and TRBJ2-1): DSGVTQTPKHLITATGQRVTLRCSPRSGDLSVYWYQQSLDQGLQFLIQYYNGEERAKGNILERFSAQQFPDLHSELNLSSLELGDSALYFCASSPQQSSYNEQFFGPGTRLTVL.

The chain employs TRBV10-3 and TRBJ1-2; no clear D gene. The germline CDR1 and CDR2 sequences are ENHRY and SYGVKD. The CDR3 is 13 residues long. V was clipped by 0 bases and J by 5 bases, with 7 bases between them. The CDR3 sequence is CAISESRQYGYTF. The CDR3 nucleotides read TGTGCCATCAGTGAGTCGCGGCAGTATGGCTACACCTTC.

The V gene is TRBV5-4, the J gene TRBJ2-1, with D possibly matching TRBD2 (6 bases). Trimming took 4 bases from V and 1 from J, leaving 15 bases between them. Germline V gene lookup returns CDR1 SGHNT and CDR2 YYREEE (reference sequence). This CDR3 contains 16 residues. The DNA for the CDR3 is TGTGCCAGCAGCCAGGGACTTCCAACATCCTACAATGAGCAGTTCTTC. It yields the protein CASSQGLPTSYNEQFF. Combining the CDR3 with reference TRBV5-4 and TRBJ2-1 gives the whole variable domain ETGVTQSPTHLIKTRGQQVTLRCSSQSGHNTVSWYQQALGQGPQFIFQYYREEENGRGNFPPRFSGLQFPNYSSELNVNALELDDSALYLCASSQGLPTSYNEQFFGPGTRLTVL.

The rearrangement links TRBV6-5 to TRBJ1-4; tentative D call: TRBD1 (5 bases). Germline-derived CDR1 and CDR2 are MNHEY and SVGAGI. Between the trimmed V and J ends, which lost 0 bases and 11 bases, there was a span of 19 bases. The CDR3 runs 16 residues. CDR3 region: CASSYSFGTLAGKLFF. The CDR3 nucleotides are TGTGCCAGCAGTTACTCGTTCGGGACTTTGGCGGGCAAACTGTTTTTT.

A single count supports this clone. V is TRBV7-9 and J is TRBJ2-7; D may be TRBD1 (5 bases). Germline CDR1 and CDR2: SEHNR and FQNEAQ (reference sequence). The CDR3 runs to 16 residues. Trimming shortened V by 2 bases and J by 5 bases, and 19 bases separated the two germline ends. In nucleotides, the CDR3 is TGTGCCAGCAGCTTAATCCGCCAGGCCCTAGGGGACGAGCAGTACTTC. Encoded protein: CASSLIRQALGDEQYF.

The rearrangement joins TRBV7-2 to TRBJ2-7; maybe TRBD2 (5 bases). The V end was cut by 1 base, the J end by 5 bases, with 6 bases between. This CDR3 is 12 amino acids long. Germline CDR1 SGHTA, CDR2 FQGNSA. The CDR3 region is CASSLDGDEQYF. As DNA, the CDR3 is TGTGCCAGCAGCTTAGACGGGGACGAGCAGTACTTC.

V gene TRBV7-2 combines with J gene TRBJ2-1; TRBD1 matches 8 bases. Per the germline V gene, CDR1 is SGHTA and CDR2 is FQGNSA. V lost 5 bases, J lost 5 bases, and 5 bases stayed unmatched. The CDR3 extends over 14 amino acids. CDR3 nucleotide sequence: TGTGCCAGCAGCACAGGACAGGGACACAATGAGCAGTTCTTC. Translating gives CASSTGQGHNEQFF.

The chain carries TRBV12-5 and TRBJ2-1, with TRBD2 as a possible D gene (5 bases). With 6 bases removed from V and 7 bases from J, the gap between germline ends came to 13 bases. This CDR3 comprises 13 residues. Germline lookup yields CDR1 LGHNT and CDR2 FRNRAP. The CDR3 loop reads CASGLTIRNEQFF. In nucleotides, the CDR3 is TGTGCTAGTGGATTGACTATAAGGAATGAGCAGTTCTTC.

This clone was counted a single time. The CDR3 sequence: CASSQEGSSYNEQFF. CDR3 in DNA: TGTGCCAGCAGCCAAGAGGGGAGCTCCTACAATGAGCAGTTCTTC. The genes are TRBV4-2 and TRBJ2-1, with D possibly being TRBD2 (5 bases). Germline CDR1 reads LGHNA; CDR2 reads YNFKEQ. The CDR3 length is 15 residues. Trimming cost V 0 bases and J 0 bases, with 6 bases left between them.

The rearrangement joins TRBV4-1 to TRBJ2-2, with 7 bases fitting TRBD2. Germline V gene sequence: CDR1 MGHRA, CDR2 YSYEKL. Trimming removed 11 bases from V and 0 bases from J; junction bases left unmatched: 9. The CDR3 is 15 residues long. CDR3 bases: TGCGCCGGAAAGGCGGGGGTCACGAACACCGGGGAGCTGTTTTTT. Translated: CAGKAGVTNTGELFF.